This entry lists 6 T cell receptor beta chains sequenced from one sample in a study of blood T cell repertoires in COVID-19. Profiling relied on immunoSEQ multiplex PCR, and the TCRdb table lists in-frame clones only, not all of them. The table has approximately 100,000 clones, approximately 87% seen once. Sequenced sample: peripheral blood. The source of these receptors is a woman younger than 45 with acute or convalescent COVID-19.

The chain joins TRBV5-4 to TRBJ2-2; tentatively, D is TRBD2 (6 bases). Germline values: CDR1 SGHNT, CDR2 YYREEE (reference sequence). This CDR3 has 15 residues. V lost 3 bases to trimming and J lost 6 bases, with 15 bases between them. The CDR3 here is CASSYSGTAAGELFF. CDR3 coding DNA: TGTGCCAGCAGCTATTCCGGGACTGCGGCCGGGGAGCTGTTTTTT.

V is TRBV7-9 and J is TRBJ2-3; 9 bases line up with TRBD2. Germline V gene sequence: CDR1 SEHNR, CDR2 FQNEAQ (reference sequence). The CDR3 has 16 residues. The V segment lost 4 bases and the J segment 3 bases; nucleotides outside the gene matches: 8. CDR3 sequence (DNA): TGTGCCAGCAGCTCCAATAGCGGGGGTTCTACAGATACGCAGTATTTT. Protein product: CASSSNSGGSTDTQYF.

The chain is built from TRBV11-2 and TRBJ2-3; D gene ambiguous. Between the trimmed V and J ends, which lost 5 bases and 1 base, there was a span of 13 bases. This CDR3 comprises 15 residues. Germline values: CDR1 SGHAT, CDR2 FQNNGV. CDR3 protein: CASSPPLRGTDTQYF. CDR3 DNA sequence: TGTGCCAGCAGCCCCCCCCTCCGGGGCACAGATACGCAGTATTTT.

V usage is TRBV28 and J usage is TRBJ2-4; TRBD2 matches at 7 bases. Germline lookup yields CDR1 MDHEN and CDR2 SYDVKM. This CDR3 is 14 amino acids long. V shed 7 bases and J 3 bases; nucleotides not matched to a gene: 6. The CDR3 is CASTLGLNKNIQYF. The CDR3 nucleotides read TGTGCCAGCACCCTGGGACTAAACAAAAACATTCAGTACTTC.

This clone came up once. The gene calls are TRBV9 and TRBJ2-1, with D hard to call. From germline, CDR1 is SGDLS and CDR2 YYNGEE. V lost 4 bases and J 4 bases, leaving 18 bases between the germline ends. The CDR3 length is 16 residues. The CDR3 DNA reads as TGTGCCAGCAGCTCCCGACGGTGGAGCTCTTACAATGAGCAGTTCTTC. Its translation is CASSSRRWSSYNEQFF.

The genes are TRBV5-4 and TRBJ2-1, with 9 bases matching TRBD2. CDR1 is SGHNT and CDR2 is YYREEE in the germline V gene (reference sequence). The CDR3 has 16 amino acids. The V and J ends lost 0 bases and 11 bases, in that order; junction bases with no gene match: 12. Here the CDR3 DNA reads TGTGCCAGCAGCTTGGGGAGCGGGGGGCCGGGTTTGAAGCAGTTCTTC. Amino acids: CASSLGSGGPGLKQFF.